The clone carrying this T cell receptor beta chain was seen more than once but under ten times. Antigen specificity is unknown. The data originate from a study of blood T cells in healthy people across ages. Background on the study: About one barcoded beta molecule per two T cells came from capture by template switching.

PCR was performed a second time for about 6 to 12 cycles using a sample-barcoded 5' primer and a J-beta primer mix. One entry per CDR3 protein results from TCRdb running MiXCR on the 5' RACE reads. The table lists about 800,000 distinct CDR3 sequences, 25% of them singletons. Study-level findings and limits: Donor CMV status was unknown, possibly confounding expanded clonotype changes. Unsorted PBMC material precluded a definitive naive versus antigen-experienced comparison.

The ends lost 2 bases at V and 1 base at J; junction bases unmatched: 5. Germline V gene data show CDR1 as MDHEN and CDR2 as SYDVKM. The CDR3 is 16 residues long. The same data also went into a second study, on T cells of mothers and their children.

V is TRBV28 and J is TRBJ2-1, with TRBD2 matching 7 bases. This sequence was found in a boy between 10 and 17 years old in good health. Sequenced: blood. This CDR3 reads CASSLKVGGSYNEQFF. CDR3 nucleotide sequence: TGTGCCAGCAGTTTAAAAGTCGGGGGGTCCTACAATGAGCAGTTCTTC. Complete variable domain (other parts from reference TRBV28 and TRBJ2-1): DVKVTQSSRYLVKRTGEKVFLECVQDMDHENMFWYRQDPGLGLRLIYFSYDVKMKEKGDIPEGYSVSREKKERFSLILESASTNQTSMYLCASSLKVGGSYNEQFFGPGTRLTVL.